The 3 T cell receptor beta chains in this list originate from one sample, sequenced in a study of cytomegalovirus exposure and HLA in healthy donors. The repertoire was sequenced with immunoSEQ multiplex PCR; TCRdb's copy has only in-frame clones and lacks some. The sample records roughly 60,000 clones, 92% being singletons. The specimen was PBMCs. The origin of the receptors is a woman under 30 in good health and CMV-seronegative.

The CDR3 DNA follows: TGCGCCAGCAGCTTGGACGGGGAAACCCCTCACGATGAGCAGTTCTTC. Its translation is CASSLDGETPHDEQFF. V and J are TRBV5-1 and TRBJ2-1; D perhaps matches TRBD2 (5 bases). Germline lookup yields CDR1 SGHRS and CDR2 YFSETQ. The V and J ends lost 0 bases and 8 bases respectively, with 18 bases between them. The CDR3 totals 16 residues. The full variable domain, in which reference TRBV5-1 and TRBJ2-1 provide the parts outside the CDR3, is KAGVTQTPRYLIKTRGQQVTLSCSPISGHRSVSWYQQTPGQGLQFLFEYFSETQRNKGNFPGRFSGRQFSNSRSEMNVSTLELGDSALYLCASSLDGETPHDEQFFGPGTRLTVL.

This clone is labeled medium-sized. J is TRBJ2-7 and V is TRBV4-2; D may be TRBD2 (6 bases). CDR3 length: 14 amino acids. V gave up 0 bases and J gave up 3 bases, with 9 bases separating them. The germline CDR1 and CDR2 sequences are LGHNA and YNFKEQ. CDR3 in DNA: TGTGCCAGCAGCCAAGATCTTAGCGGCTACGAGCAGTACTTC. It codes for CASSQDLSGYEQYF.

CDR3 in amino acids: CASSGTGGGQPQHF. In DNA form, the CDR3 reads TGTGCCAGTAGTGGAACAGGGGGCGGTCAGCCCCAGCATTTT. The chain is built from TRBV19 and TRBJ1-5; 9 bases line up with TRBD1. Germline CDR1 is LNHDA and CDR2 is SQIVND (reference sequence). This CDR3 has 14 amino acids. The ends lost 5 bases at V and 6 bases at J; junction bases unmatched: 5.